These 15 T cell receptor beta chains originate from one sample sequenced in a study of blood T cell repertoires in COVID-19 (dated by TCRdb to 2020 to 2021). To prepare the library, the immunoSEQ multiplex PCR assay was applied. TCRdb re-hosts the immuneACCESS table, in-frame sequences only. Its copies lack some clones; in the studies checked, an unresolved V gene accounts for under half of them, and the cause for the rest is not known. This sample has some 140,000 clones in its table, and approximately 84% of those were observed once. The top ten clones comprise about 13% of the sample. Sample: peripheral blood. These receptors all come from a human donor in a cohort sampled during active COVID-19.

The chain joins TRBV5-1 to TRBJ1-2, with D possibly TRBD1 on 6 matching bases. Germline V gene sequence: CDR1 SGHRS, CDR2 YFSETQ. Trimming removed 4 bases at V and 8 bases at J, with 21 bases between. This CDR3 spans 15 amino acids. CDR3 in amino acids: CASSRRGTADGGYTF. Here the CDR3 DNA reads TGCGCCAGCAGCCGAAGGGGGACGGCTGACGGCGGCTACACCTTC.

This clone was detected a few times. V and J are TRBV7-9 and TRBJ1-5; 7 positions match TRBD1. CDR1 is SEHNR, CDR2 FQNEAQ, per germline (reference sequence). CDR3 length equals 13 residues. The V gene end was trimmed by 6 bases and the J gene end by 4 bases; junction bases not matched to a gene: 3. This chain's CDR3 is CASSSQGNQPQHF. CDR3 in DNA: TGTGCCAGCAGTTCACAGGGGAATCAGCCCCAGCATTTT.

This sequence joins TRBV28 and TRBJ2-4, with D unresolved. With 9 bases removed from V and 0 bases from J, the gap between germline ends came to 15 bases. The CDR3 runs to 15 residues. Germline assignment: CDR1 MDHEN and CDR2 SYDVKM. This CDR3 is CASSWRNLAKNIQYF. CDR3 sequence (DNA): TGTGCCAGTTCCTGGCGGAATCTAGCCAAAAACATTCAGTACTTC.

V gene TRBV7-9 combines with J gene TRBJ2-1, with 8 positions matching TRBD1. Germline CDR1 is SEHNR and CDR2 is FQNEAQ (reference sequence). The CDR3 loop spans 15 amino acids. The ends lost 5 bases at V and 5 bases at J; junction bases unmatched: 8. CDR3 protein: CASSPGQGRNNEQFF. The CDR3 nucleotides are TGTGCCAGCAGCCCCGGACAGGGCCGAAACAATGAGCAGTTCTTC.

J is TRBJ1-2 and V is TRBV7-9; no definite D call. The V gene's germline CDR1 is SEHNR and CDR2 FQNEAQ (reference sequence). The V end lost 2 bases, the J end lost 9 bases, and 19 bases lay between the germline ends. This CDR3 has 15 amino acids. CDR3 nucleotide sequence: TGTGCCAGCAGCTTAAGCGGGGTAGGGCCCAACCGCTACACCTTC. Translation gives CASSLSGVGPNRYTF. The variable domain in full, completed from reference TRBV7-9 and TRBJ1-2, reads DTGVSQNPRHKITKRGQNVTFRCDPISEHNRLYWYRQTLGQGPEFLTYFQNEAQLEKSRLLSDRFSAERPKGSFSTLEIQRTEQGDSAMYLCASSLSGVGPNRYTFGSGTRLTVV.

The V call is TRBV18, the J call TRBJ1-1; D uncertain. Germline-derived CDR1 and CDR2 are KGHSH and LQKENI. The CDR3 totals 14 residues. V was clipped by 3 bases and J by 4 bases, with 12 bases between them. CDR3 in DNA: TGTGCCAGCTCACCGTCGGTCCGGAGCACTGAAGCTTTCTTT. Translated: CASSPSVRSTEAFF.

This clone is a singleton in its sample. The rearrangement joins TRBV5-6 to TRBJ2-3, with a tentative D call TRBD1 (5 bases). This CDR3 spans 15 amino acids. CDR1 is SGHDT and CDR2 is YYEEEE in the germline V gene. The ends were cut back, 0 bases at V and 4 bases at J, with 12 bases in the middle. The CDR3 DNA sequence: TGTGCCAGCAGCTTGGAGGGCAGGGCCGCAGATACGCAGTATTTT. Residues: CASSLEGRAADTQYF.

There are a few counts of this clone. The V gene is TRBV7-9, the J gene TRBJ1-2, with 8 bases that match TRBD1. V shed 4 bases and J 3 bases; nucleotides not matched to a gene: 10. CDR3 length: 16 residues. The germline gives CDR1 SEHNR, CDR2 FQNEAQ (reference sequence). The CDR3 sequence is CASSSPRGQSDYGYTF. For the CDR3, the DNA is TGTGCCAGCAGCTCCCCCAGGGGGCAATCTGACTATGGCTACACCTTC.

V gene TRBV3-1 (or the pseudogene TRBV3-2) combines with J gene TRBJ1-5, with D hard to call. The V end lost 4 bases, the J end lost 3 bases, and 13 bases lay between the germline ends. The CDR3 covers 15 residues. Germline assignment: CDR1 LGHDT and CDR2 YNNKEL (reference sequence). CDR3 amino acids: CASSLGELPNQPQHF. DNA of the CDR3: TGTGCCAGCAGCCTCGGGGAACTACCCAATCAGCCCCAGCATTTT.

The chain joins TRBV5-4 to TRBJ2-1, with a weak D call TRBD1 (5 bases). V lost 7 bases and J lost 3, with 17 bases in between. CDR3 length: 15 amino acids. CDR1 and CDR2 (germline): SGHNT, YYREEE (reference sequence). The CDR3 bases are TGTGCCAGCGGATCGGACACCCTGGACTACAATGAGCAGTTCTTC. Encoded protein: CASGSDTLDYNEQFF. The full variable domain, completed using reference TRBV5-4 and TRBJ2-1, is ETGVTQSPTHLIKTRGQQVTLRCSSQSGHNTVSWYQQALGQGPQFIFQYYREEENGRGNFPPRFSGLQFPNYSSELNVNALELDDSALYLCASGSDTLDYNEQFFGPGTRLTVL.

This chain uses TRBV4-1 with TRBJ1-3; D unclear. Germline V gene lookup returns CDR1 MGHRA and CDR2 YSYEKL. The CDR3 runs 16 residues. The V and J ends lost 0 bases and 0 bases respectively, with 9 bases between them. The CDR3 sequence is CASSQERQFSGNTIYF. DNA for the CDR3: TGCGCCAGCAGCCAAGAGCGGCAGTTCTCTGGAAACACCATATATTTT.

This clone was recorded once. This rearrangement joins TRBV4-1 to TRBJ1-6; 7 bases match TRBD1. V gave up 4 bases and J gave up 8 bases; unmatched junction bases: 17. This CDR3 is built from 18 residues. Germline CDR1 MGHRA, CDR2 YSYEKL. The CDR3 DNA reads TGCGCCAGCAGCCGCCTTCCCGTTACAGGGGAGAGGGATTCACCCCTCCACTTT. Protein sequence: CASSRLPVTGERDSPLHF.

The chain recombines TRBV3-1 (or the pseudogene TRBV3-2) with TRBJ1-1; D remains unclear. V dropped 2 bases and J dropped 1 base, with 14 bases sitting between them. Per the germline V gene, CDR1 is LGHDT and CDR2 is YNNKEL (reference sequence). The CDR3 has 16 residues. The CDR3 protein is CASSQYARQENTEAFF. The CDR3 DNA follows: TGTGCCAGCAGCCAATATGCGAGACAAGAGAACACTGAAGCTTTCTTT.

The gene calls are TRBV2 and TRBJ1-1; TRBD1 agrees at 7 bases. The junction had 10 bases not matched to a gene; V was cut back by 9 bases and J by 0 bases. This CDR3 has 15 amino acids. The germline gives CDR1 SNHLY, CDR2 FYNNEI. As DNA, the CDR3 is TGTGCCAGTAAGACCCGGGACAGATTGAACACTGAAGCTTTCTTT. It codes for CASKTRDRLNTEAFF. Full variable domain (remainder filled in from reference TRBV2 and TRBJ1-1): EPEVTQTPSHQVTQMGQEVILRCVPISNHLYFYWYRQILGQKVEFLVSFYNNEISEKSEIFDDQFSVERPDGSNFTLKIRSTKLEDSAMYFCASKTRDRLNTEAFFGQGTRLTVV.

The chain links TRBV4-2 to TRBJ1-4; D gene ambiguous. This CDR3 spans 15 amino acids. V lost 2 bases and J lost 3, with 10 bases in between. Germline assignment: CDR1 LGHNA and CDR2 YNFKEQ. The CDR3 is CASSQSGSPNEKLFF. The CDR3 nucleotides read TGTGCCAGCAGCCAATCGGGGTCGCCTAATGAAAAACTGTTTTTT.